This T cell receptor beta chain derives from a study of T cells after yellow fever vaccination. At least ten counts were recorded for this clonotype. Its target is not known. 5'RACE template switching generated TCR cDNA, adding a universal primer site and UMIs. TCRdb reanalysed the 5' RACE reads using MiXCR and keeps one entry per CDR3 protein. The sample lists some 29,000 distinct CDR3 sequences, around 4.6% occurring once. This CDR3 comprises 17 residues. V lost 0 bases to trimming and J lost 2 bases; unmatched junction nucleotides: 7. Germline CDR1 LGHNA, CDR2 YSLEER. Study-level points and caveats: Abundant clonotypes from the bulk population could get into FACS-sorted repertoires as contaminants. Peak timing came faster in the weaker secondary response, day 5 versus 15. Clones from primary vaccination mostly reappeared after the booster (around 96% CD4, roughly 87% CD8).

This sample comprised CD8+ T cells sorted from PBMCs, obtained 10 days after the yellow fever booster vaccination. The TCR originated in a man aged 30 to 39 who received the YFV17D yellow fever vaccine. The chain links TRBV4-3 to TRBJ2-7; 10 bases fit TRBD1. Here the CDR3 reads CASSQDWAGQGTYEQYF. In DNA form, the CDR3 reads TGCGCCAGCAGCCAAGATTGGGCGGGACAGGGGACCTACGAGCAGTACTTC.